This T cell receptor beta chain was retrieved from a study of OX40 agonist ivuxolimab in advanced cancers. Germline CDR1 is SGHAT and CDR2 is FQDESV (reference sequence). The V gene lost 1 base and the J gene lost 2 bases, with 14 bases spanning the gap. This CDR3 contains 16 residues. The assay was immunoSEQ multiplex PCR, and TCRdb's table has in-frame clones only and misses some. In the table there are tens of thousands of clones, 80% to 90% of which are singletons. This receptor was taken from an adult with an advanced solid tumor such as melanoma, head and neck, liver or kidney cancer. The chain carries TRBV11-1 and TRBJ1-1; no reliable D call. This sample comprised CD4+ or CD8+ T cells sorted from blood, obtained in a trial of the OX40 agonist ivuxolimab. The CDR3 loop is CASSLESRGVNTEAFF. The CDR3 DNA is TGTGCCAGCAGCTTAGAGAGCCGCGGGGTCAACACTGAAGCTTTCTTT.